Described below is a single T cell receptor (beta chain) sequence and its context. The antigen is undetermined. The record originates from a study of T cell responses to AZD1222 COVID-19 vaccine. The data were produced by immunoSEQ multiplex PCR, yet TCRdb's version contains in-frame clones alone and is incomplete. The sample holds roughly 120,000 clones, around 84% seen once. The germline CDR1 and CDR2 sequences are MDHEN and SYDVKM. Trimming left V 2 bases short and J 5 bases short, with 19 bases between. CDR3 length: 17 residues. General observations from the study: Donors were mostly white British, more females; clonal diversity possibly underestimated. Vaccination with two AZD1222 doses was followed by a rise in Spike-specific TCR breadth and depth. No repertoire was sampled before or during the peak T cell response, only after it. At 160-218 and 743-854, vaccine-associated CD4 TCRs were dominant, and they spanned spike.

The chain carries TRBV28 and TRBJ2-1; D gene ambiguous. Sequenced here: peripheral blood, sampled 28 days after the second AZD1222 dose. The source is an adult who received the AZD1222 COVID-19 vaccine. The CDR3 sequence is CASSLPQAVAPDNEQFF. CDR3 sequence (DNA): TGTGCCAGCAGTTTACCCCAGGCAGTTGCGCCCGACAATGAGCAGTTCTTC. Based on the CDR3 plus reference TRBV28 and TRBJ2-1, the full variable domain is DVKVTQSSRYLVKRTGEKVFLECVQDMDHENMFWYRQDPGLGLRLIYFSYDVKMKEKGDIPEGYSVSREKKERFSLILESASTNQTSMYLCASSLPQAVAPDNEQFFGPGTRLTVL.